This T cell receptor beta chain was identified in a study of T cell changes during pregnancy in multiple sclerosis (dated by TCRdb to 2018 to 2020). Describing the broader study: The study looked at changes in the T cell repertoire across pregnancy in women with multiple sclerosis.

The library was obtained by the immunoSEQ multiplex PCR assay. The clones in this table, taken by TCRdb from immuneACCESS, are in-frame only. Not every clone is retained; where verified, under half of the shortfall comes from an unresolved V gene, and the cause of the rest is unknown. The sample data list 25,000 to 35,000 clones, and 89% of these were observed just once. The ten top clones hold about 10% of the sample. The germline V gene (reference sequence) gives CDR1 as LNHDA and CDR2 as SQIVND. Counted from cysteine to phenylalanine, this CDR3 has 13 amino acids. Only the CDR3 part of the read is kept: 39 bases, read in frame from the first base. A distance of 9 bases separates the germline ends of V and J, which lose 3 bases and 4 bases respectively. For this clone: The specificity of this receptor is unknown. No clone much larger than this one lies a single base away; base qualities are absent.

This sequence was found in a female donor with multiple sclerosis, enrolled in a pregnancy study. Sequenced here: CD8+ T cells from peripheral blood mononuclear cells, sampled in the second trimester of pregnancy. The sequence joins TRBV19 to TRBJ1-1; TRBD1 is possibly the D segment (5 matching bases). The DNA is TGTGCCAGTAGTATGCAGGGTCCCACTGAAGCTTTCTTT. It translates to CASSMQGPTEAFF. With all but the CDR3 taken from the reference TRBV19 and TRBJ1-1 genes, the full variable domain is: DGGITQSPKYLFRKEGQNVTLSCEQNLNHDAMYWYRQDPGQGLRLIYYSQIVNDFQKGDIAEGYSVSREKKESFPLTVTSAQKNPTAFYLCASSMQGPTEAFFGQGTRLTVV.